These T cell receptor beta chains were read from a single sample in a study of blood T cells in healthy people across ages. TCRdb processed the 5' RACE reads anew with MiXCR; each CDR3 protein has one entry. The sample has 980,000 or so distinct CDR3 sequences, 45% to 50% seen once; the top ten hold 10% to 15%. Sequencing input: blood. These receptor sequences come from a man aged 30-40 years in good health. Each CDR3 is given with its conserved first and last residue. The D gene is left open where the match is weak. Some rows mark clone size as missing; the rest say once, few, many or name a class of expanded clone.

d_gene: NA; abundance: few; v_gene: TRBV7-9; len: 16; j_gene: TRBJ2-1; CDR3nt: TGTGCCAGCAGCTTAGGCGGCATTGGCCACTACAATGAGCAGTTCTTC; CDR3aa: CASSLGGIGHYNEQFF
d_gene: NA; abundance: few; v_gene: TRBV7-2; len: 15; j_gene: TRBJ2-5; CDR3nt: TGTGCCAGCAGATTTGGAAGGGGGGCCCCAGAGACCCAGTACTTC; CDR3aa: CASRFGRGAPETQYF
d_gene: TRBD2; abundance: NA; v_gene: TRBV12-3/TRBV12-4; len: 15; j_gene: TRBJ2-1; CDR3nt: TGTGCCAGCAGAATTAGCGGGGTCCTCTACAATGAGCAGTTCTTC; CDR3aa: CASRISGVLYNEQFF
d_gene: NA; abundance: NA; v_gene: TRBV6-5; len: 15; j_gene: TRBJ2-1; CDR3nt: TGTGCCAGCAGTTACAGTCCAGGATCGGGGGATGAGCAGTTCTTC; CDR3aa: CASSYSPGSGDEQFF
d_gene: NA; abundance: NA; v_gene: TRBV7-8; len: 16; j_gene: TRBJ2-5; CDR3nt: TGTGCCAGCAGCTTGACCGGGGGCACAAGCGCTGAGACCCAGTACTTC; CDR3aa: CASSLTGGTSAETQYF
d_gene: NA; abundance: NA; v_gene: TRBV28; len: 15; j_gene: TRBJ2-7; CDR3nt: TGTGCCAACAGTTATACTGGACCCGGACACTCCGAGCAGTACTTC; CDR3aa: CANSYTGPGHSEQYF
d_gene: TRBD1; abundance: NA; v_gene: TRBV29-1; len: 12; j_gene: TRBJ1-1; CDR3nt: TGCAGCGGGAGGGGGCGGCTCACTGAAGCTTTCTTT; CDR3aa: CSGRGRLTEAFF
d_gene: NA; abundance: NA; v_gene: TRBV3-1; len: 17; j_gene: TRBJ1-4; CDR3nt: TGTGCCAGCAGCCATGGGGTCAATCAGGGGTTTAATGAAAAACTGTTTTTT; CDR3aa: CASSHGVNQGFNEKLFF
d_gene: NA; abundance: few; v_gene: TRBV7-9; len: 14; j_gene: TRBJ1-2; CDR3nt: TGTGCCAGCAGCTTACCCACGGGTGGCTATGGCTACACCTTC; CDR3aa: CASSLPTGGYGYTF
d_gene: NA; abundance: few; v_gene: TRBV9; len: 15; j_gene: TRBJ2-3; CDR3nt: TGTGCCAGCGGACCGTCACCGGGGAGCACAGATACGCAGTATTTT; CDR3aa: CASGPSPGSTDTQYF
d_gene: NA; abundance: NA; v_gene: TRBV5-1; len: 15; j_gene: TRBJ2-1; CDR3nt: TGCGCCAGCAGCTTGGCCGCAGTGGAGGGGGGTGAGCAGTTCTTC; CDR3aa: CASSLAAVEGGEQFF
d_gene: TRBD2; abundance: few; v_gene: TRBV20-1; len: 13; j_gene: TRBJ2-7; CDR3nt: TGCAGTGCTGGGGGGGATGTCTCCTACGAGCAGTACTTC; CDR3aa: CSAGGDVSYEQYF
d_gene: NA; abundance: NA; v_gene: TRBV2; len: 13; j_gene: TRBJ1-2; CDR3nt: TGTGCCAGCTTGGACACAGCTAACTATGGCTACACCTTC; CDR3aa: CASLDTANYGYTF
d_gene: NA; abundance: few; v_gene: TRBV4-3; len: 13; j_gene: TRBJ1-2; CDR3nt: TGCGCCAGCAGCCAAGATAAAGGATTAGGCTACACCTTC; CDR3aa: CASSQDKGLGYTF
d_gene: TRBD1; abundance: many; v_gene: TRBV29-1; len: 13; j_gene: TRBJ2-7; CDR3nt: TGCAGCGTTGCCGGGACAGGGGGCTACGAGCAGTACTTC; CDR3aa: CSVAGTGGYEQYF
d_gene: NA; abundance: NA; v_gene: TRBV5-1; len: 12; j_gene: TRBJ2-5; CDR3nt: TGCGCCAGCAGCTCGGAAACAGAGACCCAGTACTTC; CDR3aa: CASSSETETQYF
d_gene: NA; abundance: NA; v_gene: TRBV7-7; len: 15; j_gene: TRBJ2-7; CDR3nt: TGTGCTAGCAGCTTAGAAGATGGGGCCGGGGTCGAGCAGTACTTC; CDR3aa: CASSLEDGAGVEQYF
d_gene: TRBD1; abundance: NA; v_gene: TRBV24-1; len: 17; j_gene: TRBJ2-3; CDR3nt: TGTGCCACCAGTGATTTGCGACAGGGGGTACTCACAGATACGCAGTATTTT; CDR3aa: CATSDLRQGVLTDTQYF
d_gene: TRBD1; abundance: NA; v_gene: TRBV12-5; len: 13; j_gene: TRBJ2-7; CDR3nt: TGTGTTAGTCAACAGGGGGCTGGATACGAGCAGTACTTC; CDR3aa: CVSQQGAGYEQYF
d_gene: NA; abundance: few; v_gene: TRBV12-3/TRBV12-4; len: 14; j_gene: TRBJ1-6; CDR3nt: TGTGCCAGCAACCGGGACGGCCCTAATTCACCCCTCCACTTT; CDR3aa: CASNRDGPNSPLHF
d_gene: NA; abundance: many; v_gene: TRBV10-3; len: 14; j_gene: TRBJ2-5; CDR3nt: TGTGCCATCAGTGAACTAGGTACTCAAGAGACCCAGTACTTC; CDR3aa: CAISELGTQETQYF
d_gene: NA; abundance: NA; v_gene: TRBV7-2; len: 14; j_gene: TRBJ1-4; CDR3nt: TGTGCCAGCAGCTGGGGGGATTACGATGAAAAACTGTTTTTT; CDR3aa: CASSWGDYDEKLFF
d_gene: TRBD1; abundance: NA; v_gene: TRBV24-1; len: 14; j_gene: TRBJ1-2; CDR3nt: TGTGCCACCAGTGATCTGGGGCAGGGGGTCGGCTACACCTTC; CDR3aa: CATSDLGQGVGYTF
d_gene: NA; abundance: NA; v_gene: TRBV9; len: 15; j_gene: TRBJ1-5; CDR3nt: TGTGCCAGCAGCGCCGGGGTAGGTAGCAATCAGCCCCAGCATTTT; CDR3aa: CASSAGVGSNQPQHF
d_gene: TRBD2; abundance: NA; v_gene: TRBV28; len: 14; j_gene: TRBJ2-7; CDR3nt: TGTGCCAGCAGTTCAGGGACTAGCGGTCTCGAGCAGTACTTC; CDR3aa: CASSSGTSGLEQYF
d_gene: NA; abundance: NA; v_gene: TRBV28; len: 17; j_gene: TRBJ1-2; CDR3nt: TGTGCCAGCAGTTTAGTTCGCACGCCAGGGGTCTCGTTGGGCTACACCTTC; CDR3aa: CASSLVRTPGVSLGYTF
d_gene: NA; abundance: NA; v_gene: TRBV4-3; len: 15; j_gene: TRBJ1-2; CDR3nt: TGCGCCAGCAGCCAAGATGCGACAGGACGATATGGCTACACCTTC; CDR3aa: CASSQDATGRYGYTF
d_gene: TRBD1; abundance: NA; v_gene: TRBV4-1; len: 16; j_gene: TRBJ1-1; CDR3nt: TGCGCCAGCAGCCAGGACATGGGGACAGGGGGCACTGAAGCTTTCTTT; CDR3aa: CASSQDMGTGGTEAFF
d_gene: NA; abundance: many; v_gene: TRBV4-1; len: 14; j_gene: TRBJ2-5; CDR3nt: TGCGCCAGCAGCCGACGGGACTTACAAGAGACCCAGTACTTC; CDR3aa: CASSRRDLQETQYF
d_gene: TRBD1; abundance: NA; v_gene: TRBV7-2; len: 14; j_gene: TRBJ2-7; CDR3nt: TGTGCCAGCAGCGTACAGGGGGGAGACTACGAGCAGTACTTC; CDR3aa: CASSVQGGDYEQYF
d_gene: NA; abundance: NA; v_gene: TRBV12-3/TRBV12-4; len: 15; j_gene: TRBJ2-1; CDR3nt: TGTGCCAGCAGTCGGCAGAACAGGGCGAACAATGAGCAGTTCTTC; CDR3aa: CASSRQNRANNEQFF
d_gene: TRBD1; abundance: NA; v_gene: TRBV4-1; len: 15; j_gene: TRBJ1-2; CDR3nt: TGCGCCAGCAGCCAAGAGGGACAGGGGGATTCTGGCTACACCTTC; CDR3aa: CASSQEGQGDSGYTF
d_gene: TRBD2; abundance: NA; v_gene: TRBV4-1; len: 11; j_gene: TRBJ2-3; CDR3nt: TGCGCCAGTTTGCGGGAGGATGCGCAGTATTTT; CDR3aa: CASLREDAQYF
d_gene: NA; abundance: many; v_gene: TRBV14; len: 12; j_gene: TRBJ2-7; CDR3nt: TGTGCCAGCAGCCAGGGGCCTGGCGAGCAGTACTTC; CDR3aa: CASSQGPGEQYF
d_gene: TRBD1; abundance: few; v_gene: TRBV10-3; len: 14; j_gene: TRBJ1-6; CDR3nt: TGTGCCATCAGTGAGTCGACAGGGCAATCACCCCTCCACTTT; CDR3aa: CAISESTGQSPLHF
d_gene: TRBD2; abundance: few; v_gene: TRBV10-3; len: 14; j_gene: TRBJ2-3; CDR3nt: TGTGCCATCAGTGATAGGGACTACACAGATACGCAGTATTTT; CDR3aa: CAISDRDYTDTQYF
d_gene: NA; abundance: many; v_gene: TRBV5-1; len: 14; j_gene: TRBJ2-1; CDR3nt: TGCGCCAGCAGCTTGGAGGACTATTACAATGAGCAGTTCTTC; CDR3aa: CASSLEDYYNEQFF
d_gene: NA; abundance: NA; v_gene: TRBV4-1; len: 15; j_gene: TRBJ1-1; CDR3nt: TGCGCCAGCAGCCAAGAGGAAAGGTTGAACACTGAAGCTTTCTTT; CDR3aa: CASSQEERLNTEAFF
d_gene: NA; abundance: few; v_gene: TRBV10-3; len: 14; j_gene: TRBJ2-1; CDR3nt: TGTGCCATCAGCGCGGGACAAGTAGTCAATGAGCAGTTCTTC; CDR3aa: CAISAGQVVNEQFF
d_gene: NA; abundance: NA; v_gene: TRBV28; len: 13; j_gene: TRBJ2-7; CDR3nt: TGTGTCAGCACCTCGCCGGATGACTACGAGCAGTACTTC; CDR3aa: CVSTSPDDYEQYF
d_gene: NA; abundance: NA; v_gene: TRBV20-1; len: 14; j_gene: TRBJ2-7; CDR3nt: TGCAGTGCTTCACTCGCCTCGAAGGGGTACGAGCAGTACTTC; CDR3aa: CSASLASKGYEQYF
d_gene: NA; abundance: NA; v_gene: TRBV29-1; len: 12; j_gene: TRBJ2-1; CDR3nt: TGCAGCGCGATACAGGGAGTCGATGAGCAGTTCTTC; CDR3aa: CSAIQGVDEQFF
d_gene: NA; abundance: NA; v_gene: TRBV6-2/TRBV6-3; len: 14; j_gene: TRBJ1-1; CDR3nt: TGTGCCAGCAGGCCAAAGACAGGGAACACTGAAGCTTTCTTT; CDR3aa: CASRPKTGNTEAFF
d_gene: NA; abundance: few; v_gene: TRBV28; len: 15; j_gene: TRBJ2-3; CDR3nt: TGTGCCAGCAGTCCTGCCGAGGGCTTTACAGATACGCAGTATTTT; CDR3aa: CASSPAEGFTDTQYF
d_gene: NA; abundance: NA; v_gene: TRBV27; len: 11; j_gene: TRBJ2-3; CDR3nt: TGTGCCAGCGGTAATAGTGGTACGCAGTATTTT; CDR3aa: CASGNSGTQYF
d_gene: NA; abundance: once; v_gene: TRBV15; len: 15; j_gene: TRBJ2-5; CDR3nt: TGTGCCACCAGCAGGCTAGTAAAAGCCTACAATGAGCAGTACTTC; CDR3aa: CATSRLVKAYNEQYF
d_gene: NA; abundance: few; v_gene: TRBV20-1; len: 13; j_gene: TRBJ2-5; CDR3nt: TGCAGTGCGGGGGGTCCTCGGCAAGAGACCCAGTACTTC; CDR3aa: CSAGGPRQETQYF
d_gene: NA; abundance: many; v_gene: TRBV15; len: 12; j_gene: TRBJ2-1; CDR3nt: TGTGCCAGCCGCGGGACTCAGGATGAGCAGTTCTTC; CDR3aa: CASRGTQDEQFF
d_gene: TRBD1; abundance: few; v_gene: TRBV20-1; len: 17; j_gene: TRBJ2-2; CDR3nt: TGCAGTGCTAAGGGGGTACAGGGGGCGTTCCAAATCGGGGAGCTGTTTTTT; CDR3aa: CSAKGVQGAFQIGELFF
d_gene: TRBD1; abundance: many; v_gene: TRBV10-3; len: 12; j_gene: TRBJ2-7; CDR3nt: TGTGCCATCCGGGACAGGGTTAATGAGCAGTACTTC; CDR3aa: CAIRDRVNEQYF